A selection of T cell receptor beta chains follows, all from one sample in a study of breast tumors, draining lymph nodes, adjacent tissues. One entry per CDR3 protein results from TCRdb running MiXCR on the multiplex PCR reads. The data contain 150,000 to 200,000 distinct CDR3 sequences, around a third of them singletons. The sequenced material came from axillary lymph node tissue. These receptors were taken from a female donor with breast cancer. Some clones in this sample may be carry-over from other donors' samples. CDR3s include the opening cysteine and the closing phenylalanine or tryptophan. Each record gives: V gene, D gene, J gene, clone size, CDR3 protein, CDR3 DNA. The D gene is left open where the match is weak. The size field is filled for only some rows; it gives once, few, many or a size class.

TRBV6-1	TRBD1	TRBJ2-1	few	CASRTGQGTNEQFF	TGTGCCAGCAGAACGGGACAGGGAACCAATGAGCAGTTCTTC
TRBV2	TRBD1	TRBJ1-3	.	CASMTGTGDTIYF	TGTGCCAGCATGACCGGGACAGGGGACACCATATATTTT
TRBV18	TRBD1	TRBJ1-2	few	CASSPRRDSHGYTF	TGTGCCAGCTCACCACGCCGGGACAGCCATGGCTACACCTTC
TRBV7-2	TRBD2	TRBJ2-1	many	CASSLVGLAGVEQFF	TGTGCCAGCAGCTTAGTGGGACTAGCAGGTGTTGAGCAGTTCTTC
TRBV10-2	TRBD2	TRBJ2-3	many	CASRGSSGGTDTQYF	TGCGCCAGCAGGGGGAGTAGCGGGGGCACAGATACGCAGTATTTT
TRBV18	.	TRBJ1-1	.	CASSPWGTVDTEAFF	TGTGCCAGCTCACCATGGGGGACGGTCGACACTGAAGCTTTCTTT
TRBV4-2	.	TRBJ2-1	.	CASRPRVDVYNGQFF	TGTGCCAGCAGACCGAGAGTGGACGTATATAATGGGCAGTTCTTC
TRBV4-2	.	TRBJ1-3	many	CASSPSRDTIYF	TGTGCCAGCAGCCCCTCGAGGGACACCATATATTTT
TRBV10-3	.	TRBJ1-4	.	CAIKGEGAAHEKLFF	TGTGCCATCAAGGGTGAAGGGGCAGCACATGAAAAACTGTTTTTT
TRBV3-1	.	TRBJ2-5	many	CASSQDGVETQYF	TGTGCCAGCAGCCAAGATGGTGTGGAGACCCAGTACTTC
TRBV7-7	TRBD2	TRBJ2-1	many	CASSLAGGGDEQFF	TGTGCTAGCAGCTTAGCGGGGGGCGGCGATGAGCAGTTCTTC
TRBV15	.	TRBJ2-6	.	CATSRPRSGANVLTF	TGTGCCACCAGCAGACCCCGGTCTGGGGCCAACGTCCTGACTTTC
TRBV13	TRBD2	TRBJ2-1	many	CASSLRLAGVYNEQFF	TGTGCCAGCAGCTTAAGGTTAGCGGGGGTGTACAATGAGCAGTTCTTC
TRBV20-1	.	TRBJ2-3	.	CCATSDGQGAGTDTQYF	.
TRBV12-3/TRBV12-4	.	TRBJ2-3	.	CASSNRGGITDTQYF	TGTGCCAGCAGCAACAGGGGGGGCATCACAGATACGCAGTATTTT
TRBV19	.	TRBJ1-5	.	CASRRRGGVINQLQHF	TGTGCCAGCAGGCGACGGGGGGGCGTGATCAATCAGCTCCAGCATTTT
TRBV7-9	TRBD1	TRBJ1-3	.	CASSLGFGGTASGNTIYF	TGTGCCAGCAGCTTAGGGTTCGGCGGGACAGCTTCTGGAAACACCATATATTTT
TRBV20-1	.	TRBJ2-7	.	CSDSWDGYGQYF	TGCAGTGATAGTTGGGACGGCTACGGGCAGTACTTC
TRBV11-2	TRBD1	TRBJ2-2	many	CASREGDSNTGELFF	TGTGCCAGCAGAGAAGGGGACAGTAACACCGGGGAGCTGTTTTTT
TRBV5-1	.	TRBJ2-3	many	CASSASTDTQYF	TGCGCCAGCAGCGCTAGCACAGATACGCAGTATTTT
TRBV24-1	TRBD2	TRBJ2-3	many	CATSDPAGADTQYF	TGTGCCACCAGTGACCCCGCGGGGGCAGATACGCAGTATTTT
TRBV6-6	TRBD1	TRBJ2-7	many	CASSWGQNSYEQYF	TGTGCCAGCAGTTGGGGACAGAACTCCTACGAGCAGTACTTC
TRBV6-5	.	TRBJ1-2	.	CASSYFSVGGNYGYTF	TGTGCCAGCAGTTACTTCTCGGTAGGGGGGAACTATGGCTACACCTTC
TRBV7-9	.	TRBJ1-1	.	CASSLGYGRRNTEAYF	TGTGCCAGCAGCCTAGGGTATGGCCGTAGGAACACTGAAGCTTACTTT
TRBV9	TRBD2	TRBJ2-4	.	CASSPGTSGRATSKNIQYF	TGTGCCAGCAGCCCTGGGACTAGCGGGAGGGCCACGAGCAAAAACATTCAGTACTTC
TRBV12-3/TRBV12-4	TRBD2	TRBJ2-2	many	CASRPKSGGMAGELFF	TGTGCCAGCAGACCAAAGAGCGGGGGGATGGCCGGGGAGCTGTTTTTT
TRBV19	.	TRBJ1-1	.	CASKTGRRNTEAFF	TGTGCCAGTAAGACGGGACGGAGGAACACTGAAGCTTTCTTT
TRBV6-5	TRBD2	TRBJ2-7	many	CASSYGLAGYEQYF	TGTGCCAGCAGTTACGGACTAGCGGGCTACGAGCAGTACTTC
TRBV29-1	.	TRBJ2-2	.	CSALSPGHPTGERFF	TGCAGCGCACTGTCCCCGGGGCACCCCACCGGGGAGCGGTTTTTT
TRBV19	TRBD1	TRBJ2-3	many	CASNEDRAVDTQYF	TGTGCCAGTAATGAGGACAGGGCGGTGGATACGCAGTATTTT
TRBV6-5	TRBD1	TRBJ2-5	.	CASRASDRGNRETQYF	TGTGCCAGCAGGGCCTCGGACAGGGGGAATCGAGAGACCCAGTACTTC
TRBV20-1	TRBD1	TRBJ2-7	many	CSARGTGRGYEQYF	TGCAGTGCTAGAGGGACAGGGCGAGGCTACGAGCAGTACTTC
TRBV6-1	.	TRBJ2-7	many	CASNEGSGLYEQYF	TGTGCCAGCAACGAGGGCAGCGGCCTCTACGAGCAGTACTTC
TRBV5-1	.	TRBJ2-2	many	CASSFRQLGHTGELFF	TGCGCCAGCAGCTTTCGACAGCTCGGGCACACCGGGGAGCTGTTTTTT
TRBV4-1	.	TRBJ2-7	many	CASSQDIESHNEQYF	TGCGCCAGCAGCCAAGATATCGAGAGTCACAACGAGCAGTACTTC
TRBV6-6	TRBD1	TRBJ2-7	many	CASSYSDRDEQYF	TGTGCCAGCAGTTACTCGGACAGGGACGAGCAGTACTTC
TRBV12-3/TRBV12-4	.	TRBJ1-5	many	CASSEGNQPQHF	TGTGCCAGCAGCGAGGGGAATCAGCCCCAGCATTTT